These 25 T cell receptor beta chains were all obtained from the same sample, sequenced in a study of siplizumab effects on memory and regulatory T cells. Only in-frame clones appear in the TCRdb table, and some are missing; sequencing was by immunoSEQ multiplex PCR. The table lists 50,000 to 60,000 clones, about 88% of them singletons. The sequenced sample was naive CD8+ T cells sorted from blood. These receptors came from a human donor in good health.

The V gene is TRBV2, the J gene TRBJ1-5; D is unclear. CDR1 is SNHLY and CDR2 is FYNNEI in the germline V gene. The CDR3 sequence is 15 residues long. V dropped 2 bases and J dropped 6 bases, with 14 bases sitting between them. The CDR3 DNA follows: TGTGCCAGCAGTGAATTTTCCTACACGGGTCAGCCCCAGCATTTT. Amino acid sequence: CASSEFSYTGQPQHF. The variable domain in full, with the rest retrieved from reference TRBV2 and TRBJ1-5, is EPEVTQTPSHQVTQMGQEVILRCVPISNHLYFYWYRQILGQKVEFLVSFYNNEISEKSEIFDDQFSVERPDGSNFTLKIRSTKLEDSAMYFCASSEFSYTGQPQHFGDGTRLSIL.

This chain connects TRBV7-3 to TRBJ1-1; D unresolved. The length of the CDR3 is 14 residues. V was clipped by 5 bases and J by 2 bases, with 12 bases between them. Germline V gene sequence: CDR1 SGHTA, CDR2 FQGTGA. The CDR3 DNA follows: TGTGCCAGCAGCCAAGTCGGTCTTAACACTGAAGCTTTCTTT. It specifies CASSQVGLNTEAFF.

This chain links TRBV5-8 with TRBJ2-5; TRBD1 aligns across 7 bases. CDR3 length equals 16 residues. The germline gives CDR1 SGHTS, CDR2 YDEGEE. The V and J ends lost 3 bases and 5 bases, in that order; junction bases with no gene match: 13. CDR3 protein: CASSYGQEHPGETQYF. The DNA for the CDR3 is TGTGCCAGCAGCTACGGACAGGAACACCCCGGCGAGACCCAGTACTTC. Supplemented by reference TRBV5-8 and TRBJ2-5, the full variable domain reads EAGVTQSPTHLIKTRGQQATLRCSPISGHTSVYWYQQALGLGLQFLLWYDEGEERNRGNFPPRFSGRQFPNYSSELNVNALELEDSALYLCASSYGQEHPGETQYFGPGTRLLVL.

This chain uses TRBV7-9 with TRBJ2-7; D is unclear. Germline V gene data show CDR1 as SEHNR and CDR2 as FQNEAQ (reference sequence). The V end lost 1 base, the J end lost 5 bases, and 9 bases lay between the germline ends. The CDR3 is made up of 13 amino acids. This CDR3 reads CASSLGVSNEQYF. The DNA of the CDR3 is TGTGCCAGCAGCTTAGGGGTCAGCAACGAGCAGTACTTC.

The chain uses TRBV4-2 and TRBJ2-5, with D perhaps TRBD2 (7 bases). This CDR3 is built from 19 residues. V lost 0 bases, J lost 5 bases, and 25 bases lay in between. In germline, CDR1 is LGHNA, CDR2 YNFKEQ. CDR3 residues: CASSQDETLGGAGSETQYF. The CDR3 DNA reads as TGTGCCAGCAGCCAAGATGAGACTTTAGGGGGGGCGGGGAGTGAGACCCAGTACTTC.

V is TRBV7-3 and J is TRBJ2-7, with 8 bases identical to TRBD2. Germline V gene sequence: CDR1 SGHTA, CDR2 FQGTGA. The J segment lost 5 bases and the V segment lost 2 bases, leaving 5 bases of the junction unmatched. The CDR3 sequence is 14 residues long. CDR3 DNA sequence: TGTGCCAGCAGCTTATCGGGACTAGGGGACGAGCAGTACTTC. Its protein product is CASSLSGLGDEQYF.

The chain uses TRBV4-1 and TRBJ2-2; unclear D gene. The germline V and J ends were trimmed by 1 base and 6 bases, with 6 bases remaining between them. The CDR3 sequence is 13 residues long. CDR1 is MGHRA and CDR2 is YSYEKL in the germline V gene. CDR3 sequence (DNA): TGCGCCAGCAGCCAAGGACATTCCGGGGAGCTGTTTTTT. Its protein product is CASSQGHSGELFF.

The rearrangement uses TRBV4-1 and TRBJ1-4; D gene ambiguous. Looked up from germline, CDR1 is MGHRA and CDR2 is YSYEKL. The CDR3 length is 16 residues. Trimming removed 0 bases from V and 0 bases from J, with 8 bases in between. The chain's CDR3 is CASSQDGSATNEKLFF. The CDR3 DNA is TGCGCCAGCAGCCAAGACGGATCCGCAACTAATGAAAAACTGTTTTTT.

The chain has TRBV5-4 and TRBJ2-5, with TRBD2 matching over 10 bases. Germline values: CDR1 SGHNT, CDR2 YYREEE (reference sequence). The V and J ends lost 4 bases and 4 bases, in that order; junction bases with no gene match: 7. The CDR3 spans 15 residues. CDR3 region: CASSQELAGGETQYF. The CDR3 DNA reads as TGTGCCAGCAGCCAAGAGTTAGCGGGAGGAGAGACCCAGTACTTC.

The rearrangement uses TRBV2 and TRBJ2-2; TRBD1 might be the D (6 bases). Germline-derived CDR1 and CDR2 are SNHLY and FYNNEI. Deletions cut 6 bases from V and 5 bases from J, with 16 bases between. This CDR3 contains 15 residues. The CDR3 sequence: CASRVTGSGTGELFF. The CDR3 coding sequence is TGTGCCAGCAGAGTCACAGGGTCAGGGACCGGGGAGCTGTTTTTT.

The chain uses TRBV2 and TRBJ2-3; no clear D. This CDR3 has 15 amino acids. The germline gives CDR1 SNHLY, CDR2 FYNNEI. V was trimmed by 3 bases and J by 0 bases, leaving 10 bases between them. The CDR3 sequence is CASSDGRSSTDTQYF. The CDR3 DNA sequence: TGTGCCAGCAGTGACGGGCGGAGCAGCACAGATACGCAGTATTTT.

This chain uses TRBV29-1 with TRBJ2-4; 9 positions agree with TRBD1. V gave up 5 bases and J gave up 8 bases; unmatched junction bases: 4. Germline V lookup: CDR1 SQVTM, CDR2 ANQGSEA. The CDR3 spans 12 residues. This CDR3 is CSVSTGGYIQYF. CDR3 bases: TGCAGCGTTTCGACAGGGGGATACATTCAGTACTTC.

The chain carries TRBV27 and TRBJ2-5; TRBD1 matches at 8 bases. The germline CDR1 and CDR2 sequences are MNHEY and SMNVEV (reference sequence). The J segment lost 5 bases and the V segment lost 1 base, leaving 3 bases of the junction unmatched. CDR3 length: 14 amino acids. The CDR3 DNA reads TGTGCCAGCAGTTTATTTCAGGGGGCCGAGACCCAGTACTTC. Its translation: CASSLFQGAETQYF.

V gene TRBV2 combines with J gene TRBJ2-7, with 12 bases aligning to TRBD2. The V gene's germline CDR1 is SNHLY and CDR2 FYNNEI. This CDR3 spans 14 amino acids. V lost 6 bases, J lost 5 bases, and 5 bases stayed unmatched. Here the CDR3 DNA reads TGTGCCAGCAGACGGACTAGCGGGGCCCACGAGCAGTACTTC. Amino acids: CASRRTSGAHEQYF.

The chain uses TRBV19 and TRBJ2-3; TRBD2 agrees at 11 bases. Trimming at V came to 3 bases and at J to 0 bases, leaving 5 bases not matched to a gene. This CDR3 contains 17 residues. From germline, CDR1 is LNHDA and CDR2 SQIVND (reference sequence). The CDR3 DNA reads as TGTGCCAGTAGTATTAGCGGGGGGGGAACTAGCACAGATACGCAGTATTTT. It yields the protein CASSISGGGTSTDTQYF.

V and J are TRBV11-2 and TRBJ2-7; D is undetermined. Germline V gene data show CDR1 as SGHAT and CDR2 as FQNNGV. The V end lost 5 bases, the J end lost 0 bases, and 11 bases lay between the germline ends. CDR3 length: 14 residues. CDR3 in amino acids: CASSLVGSSYEQYF. DNA of the CDR3: TGTGCCAGCAGCCTTGTAGGCAGCTCCTACGAGCAGTACTTC.

This clone was counted a few times. The chain recombines TRBV4-1 with TRBJ1-1; D unresolved. The CDR3 is made up of 13 amino acids. Germline V gives CDR1 MGHRA, CDR2 YSYEKL. Trimming took off 4 bases at V and 2 bases at J, with 8 bases between the two ends. CDR3 coding DNA: TGCGCCAGCAGCCGAATCGAAAACACTGAAGCTTTCTTT. It is translated as CASSRIENTEAFF.

This sequence joins TRBV7-8 and TRBJ1-5; 7 bases map to TRBD1. Germline V gene data show CDR1 as SGHVS and CDR2 as FQNEAQ. The CDR3 spans 16 residues. V shed 5 bases, J shed 0 bases, and the junction held 7 bases outside the gene matches. CDR3 in amino acids: CASSPKSGGSNQPQHF. The CDR3 coding sequence is TGTGCCAGCAGCCCAAAATCAGGGGGTAGCAATCAGCCCCAGCATTTT.

Comment on this clone: Within the sample, other DNA sequences also encode this same CDR3. This sequence joins TRBV4-1 and TRBJ1-1, with D possibly matching TRBD1 (6 bases). Trimming pared 0 bases from V and 4 bases from J, leaving 6 bases between. From germline, CDR1 is MGHRA and CDR2 YSYEKL. The CDR3 loop spans 13 amino acids. The CDR3 region has the DNA TGCGCCAGCAGCCAAGAAGGGGGCACTGAAGCTTTCTTT. Protein: CASSQEGGTEAFF.

This rearrangement joins TRBV27 to TRBJ1-5; D not certain. Trimming shortened V by 6 bases and J by 0 bases, and 12 bases separated the two germline ends. The CDR3 extends over 15 amino acids. Germline loops: CDR1 MNHEY, CDR2 SMNVEV (reference sequence). The CDR3 reads CASSSSGASNQPQHF. The CDR3, as DNA: TGTGCCAGCAGCTCCTCGGGAGCTAGCAATCAGCCCCAGCATTTT.

The V and J genes are TRBV4-1 and TRBJ2-7, with D unresolved. V was trimmed by 5 bases and J by 0 bases, leaving 8 bases between them. In germline, CDR1 is MGHRA, CDR2 YSYEKL. This CDR3 is 13 amino acids long. The CDR3: CASSDLSSYEQYF. DNA of the CDR3: TGCGCCAGCAGCGACCTAAGCTCCTACGAGCAGTACTTC.

This clone appeared once. V gene TRBV7-9 combines with J gene TRBJ2-6; D is possibly TRBD2 (5 bases). The CDR3 spans 15 residues. V was pared by 5 bases and J by 0 bases, with 8 bases between. Germline loops: CDR1 SEHNR, CDR2 FQNEAQ (reference sequence). The CDR3 DNA follows: TGTGCCAGCAGCCCAAGCGGCTCTGGGGCCAACGTCCTGACTTTC. Translation gives CASSPSGSGANVLTF.

V gene TRBV6-5 combines with J gene TRBJ1-1; D gene unclear. Germline loops: CDR1 MNHEY, CDR2 SVGAGI. This CDR3 is built from 14 residues. V lost 0 bases and J 4 bases, leaving 9 bases between the germline ends. The CDR3 reads CASSYSGGGTEAFF. The CDR3 region has the DNA TGTGCCAGCAGTTACTCTGGAGGCGGCACTGAAGCTTTCTTT.

The V and J genes are TRBV25-1 and TRBJ2-7; 8 nucleotides match TRBD1. CDR3 size: 14 residues. Trimming cost V 5 bases and J 2 bases; bases outside gene matches: 5. Per the germline V gene, CDR1 is MGHDK and CDR2 is SYGVNS. Written as DNA, the CDR3 is TGTGCCAGCAGTATACAGGGGGGTCCCTACGAGCAGTACTTC. It encodes CASSIQGGPYEQYF.

The V call is TRBV19, the J call TRBJ2-1; 10 nucleotides agree with TRBD2. Germline V lookup: CDR1 LNHDA, CDR2 SQIVND (reference sequence). There are 14 residues in the CDR3. V was clipped by 8 bases and J by 7 bases; unmatched bases: 8. The CDR3 DNA is TGTGCCAGTCTAGCGGGGGACATGGGGAATGAGCAGTTCTTC. Its translation: CASLAGDMGNEQFF.